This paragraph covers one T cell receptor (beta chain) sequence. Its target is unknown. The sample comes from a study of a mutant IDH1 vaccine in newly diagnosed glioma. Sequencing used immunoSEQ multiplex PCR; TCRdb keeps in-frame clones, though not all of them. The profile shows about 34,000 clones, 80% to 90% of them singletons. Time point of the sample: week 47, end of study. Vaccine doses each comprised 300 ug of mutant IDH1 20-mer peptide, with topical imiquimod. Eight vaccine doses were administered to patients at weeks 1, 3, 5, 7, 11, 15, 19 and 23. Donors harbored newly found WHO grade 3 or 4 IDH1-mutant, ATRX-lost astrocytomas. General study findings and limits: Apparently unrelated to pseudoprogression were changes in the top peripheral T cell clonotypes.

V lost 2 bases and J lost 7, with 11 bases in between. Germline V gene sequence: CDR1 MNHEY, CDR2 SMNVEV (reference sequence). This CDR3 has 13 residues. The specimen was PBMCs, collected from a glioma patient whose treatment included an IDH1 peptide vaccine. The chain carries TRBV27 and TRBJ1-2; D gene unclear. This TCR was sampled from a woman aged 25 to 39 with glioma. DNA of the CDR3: TGTGCCAGCAGTTTAGGCGGCAGGCTTGGCTACACCTTC. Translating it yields CASSLGGRLGYTF.